A selection of T cell receptor beta chains follows, all from one sample in a study of shared clonotypes between healthy human individuals. The table came from immunoSEQ multiplex PCR; TCRdb's copy has only in-frame clones and leaves some out. Of around 1,100,000 clones listed, 77% were seen once; the top ten hold about 0.89%. Sequencing used memory CD4+ T cells from PBMCs. These receptors all come from a man younger than 30 in good health. Some clones in this sample may be carry-over from other donors' samples. The CDR3 runs from the conserved cysteine through the conserved F or W. Each record gives: D gene, clone size, CDR3 length, V gene, J gene, CDR3 DNA, CDR3 protein. The D gene is left open where the match is weak. The size field is filled for only some rows; it gives once, few, many or a size class.

d_gene: .; abundance: .; len: 12; v_gene: TRBV7-9; j_gene: TRBJ1-3; CDR3nt: TGTGCCAGCTCTCTCTCTGGAAACACCATATATTTT; CDR3aa: CASSLSGNTIYF
d_gene: TRBD2; abundance: .; len: 15; v_gene: TRBV5-1; j_gene: TRBJ2-3; CDR3nt: TGCGCCAGCCTCGGACTAGCGGGAGCCCCAGATACGCAGTATTTT; CDR3aa: CASLGLAGAPDTQYF
d_gene: .; abundance: .; len: 16; v_gene: TRBV6-5; j_gene: TRBJ1-5; CDR3nt: TGTGCCAGCAGTTTGGCCTTCTGGCAGTCCAATCAGCCCCAGCATTTT; CDR3aa: CASSLAFWQSNQPQHF
d_gene: .; abundance: .; len: 16; v_gene: TRBV28; j_gene: TRBJ2-2; CDR3nt: TGTGCCAGCACCCCAATAGGACTGGGGACCCCCGGGGAGCTGTTTTTT; CDR3aa: CASTPIGLGTPGELFF
d_gene: .; abundance: .; len: 14; v_gene: TRBV10-1; j_gene: TRBJ2-5; CDR3nt: TGCGCCAACCCCAAGAACTGTCGAGGGGAGACCCAGTACTTC; CDR3aa: CANPKNCRGETQYF
d_gene: TRBD1; abundance: .; len: 13; v_gene: TRBV5-1; j_gene: TRBJ2-7; CDR3nt: TGCGCCAGCAGCTTGGGACAGGGGGACGAGCAGTACTTC; CDR3aa: CASSLGQGDEQYF
d_gene: .; abundance: .; len: 11; v_gene: TRBV20-1; j_gene: TRBJ1-1; CDR3nt: TGCAGTGCTAGAGAGGAAAGTAAGGCTTTCTTT; CDR3aa: CSAREESKAFF
d_gene: .; abundance: .; len: 15; v_gene: TRBV4-1; j_gene: TRBJ1-5; CDR3nt: TGCGCCAGCAGCCAAGATATATGGAGCAATCAGCCCCAGCATTTT; CDR3aa: CASSQDIWSNQPQHF
d_gene: TRBD2; abundance: .; len: 17; v_gene: TRBV7-9; j_gene: TRBJ2-7; CDR3nt: TGTGCCAGCAGCTTAGCGGGACTAGCGGGAGGGCCCTACGAGCAGTACTTC; CDR3aa: CASSLAGLAGGPYEQYF
d_gene: .; abundance: few; len: 12; v_gene: TRBV28; j_gene: TRBJ2-7; CDR3nt: TGTGCCAGCCTCCGCAGGGCAAACGAGCAGTACTTC; CDR3aa: CASLRRANEQYF
d_gene: .; abundance: .; len: 15; v_gene: TRBV14; j_gene: TRBJ1-1; CDR3nt: TGTGCCAGCAGCCTTCGGGGCTTAAGAGTGACTGAAGCTTTCTTT; CDR3aa: CASSLRGLRVTEAFF
d_gene: .; abundance: once; len: 13; v_gene: TRBV30; j_gene: TRBJ2-3; CDR3nt: TGTGCCTGGAGTCCTACTGACAGGCATACGCAGTATTTT; CDR3aa: CAWSPTDRHTQYF
d_gene: TRBD1; abundance: .; len: 16; v_gene: TRBV7-9; j_gene: TRBJ1-2; CDR3nt: TGTGCCAGCAGCTTAGGGCAGACAGGGATATCCTATGGCTACACCTTC; CDR3aa: CASSLGQTGISYGYTF
d_gene: TRBD2; abundance: few; len: 14; v_gene: TRBV15; j_gene: TRBJ2-2; CDR3nt: TGTGCCACCCGGAGCGGGAGCGCCACCGGGGAGCTGTTTTTT; CDR3aa: CATRSGSATGELFF
d_gene: TRBD2; abundance: .; len: 15; v_gene: TRBV5-1; j_gene: TRBJ2-1; CDR3nt: TGCGCCAGCAGCTTGGGCAGCGGGAACATGAATGAGCAGTTCTTC; CDR3aa: CASSLGSGNMNEQFF
d_gene: .; abundance: many; len: 15; v_gene: TRBV5-1; j_gene: TRBJ2-6; CDR3nt: TGCGCCAGCAGCCCGACAGATTCTGGGGCCAACGTCCTGACTTTC; CDR3aa: CASSPTDSGANVLTF
d_gene: .; abundance: many; len: 16; v_gene: TRBV4-1; j_gene: TRBJ2-3; CDR3nt: TGCGCCAGCAGCCAAGATAGATTTTCCCCCACAGATACGCAGTATTTT; CDR3aa: CASSQDRFSPTDTQYF
d_gene: .; abundance: .; len: 14; v_gene: TRBV18; j_gene: TRBJ1-1; CDR3nt: TGTGCCAGTCAGATGGGGGGCATGAACACTGAAGCTTTCTTT; CDR3aa: CASQMGGMNTEAFF
d_gene: TRBD1; abundance: .; len: 15; v_gene: TRBV5-8; j_gene: TRBJ1-2; CDR3nt: TGTGCCAGCAGCTTTCAGGACAGGGTATTCGGTGGCTACACCTTC; CDR3aa: CASSFQDRVFGGYTF
d_gene: .; abundance: .; len: 12; v_gene: TRBV7-9; j_gene: TRBJ2-2; CDR3nt: TGTGCCAGCAGCCCAGGGTTCGGGGAGCTGTTTTTT; CDR3aa: CASSPGFGELFF
d_gene: TRBD2; abundance: .; len: 17; v_gene: TRBV4-2; j_gene: TRBJ2-1; CDR3nt: TGTGCCAGCGGCCAACGGAAAGGGCTAGCGGGTTCTGATGAGCAGTTCTTC; CDR3aa: CASGQRKGLAGSDEQFF
d_gene: .; abundance: .; len: 17; v_gene: TRBV14; j_gene: TRBJ2-1; CDR3nt: TGTGCCAGCAGCCGGTACCTGCTCAGCCCCCAGGGCCATGAGCAGTTCTTC; CDR3aa: CASSRYLLSPQGHEQFF
d_gene: .; abundance: .; len: 16; v_gene: TRBV4-2; j_gene: TRBJ2-2; CDR3nt: TGTGCCAGCAGGGGCCAGAGGGGGGAGGACACCGGGGAGCTGTTTTTT; CDR3aa: CASRGQRGEDTGELFF
d_gene: TRBD2; abundance: .; len: 16; v_gene: TRBV5-4; j_gene: TRBJ2-2; CDR3nt: TGTGCCAGCAGCCCCGCCGGGACTAGCGGGAGTGAGGAGCTGTTTTTT; CDR3aa: CASSPAGTSGSEELFF
d_gene: .; abundance: .; len: 14; v_gene: TRBV10-2; j_gene: TRBJ1-5; CDR3nt: TGCGCCAGCAGTGAGTCTACAGAAAATCAGCCCCAGCATTTT; CDR3aa: CASSESTENQPQHF
d_gene: TRBD2; abundance: once; len: 14; v_gene: TRBV11-2; j_gene: TRBJ2-7; CDR3nt: TGTGCCAGCAGCCAAGTAGCGGGGGCCCCCGAGCAGTACTTC; CDR3aa: CASSQVAGAPEQYF
d_gene: .; abundance: .; len: 13; v_gene: TRBV11-3; j_gene: TRBJ1-1; CDR3nt: TGTGCCAGCAGCAAGGAGGGGAACACTGAAGCTTTCTTT; CDR3aa: CASSKEGNTEAFF
d_gene: TRBD1; abundance: .; len: 15; v_gene: TRBV28; j_gene: TRBJ1-4; CDR3nt: TGTGCCAGCAGTACAGGGGGGGCAACTAATGAAAAACTGTTTTTT; CDR3aa: CASSTGGATNEKLFF
d_gene: .; abundance: .; len: 11; v_gene: TRBV30; j_gene: TRBJ2-5; CDR3nt: TGTGCCTGGAACTTAGGGGAGACCCAGTACTTC; CDR3aa: CAWNLGETQYF
d_gene: TRBD2; abundance: .; len: 16; v_gene: TRBV25-1; j_gene: TRBJ2-5; CDR3nt: TGTGCCAGCAGTGAATTCCCGGGGCTGGGGGGGGAGACCCAGTACTTC; CDR3aa: CASSEFPGLGGETQYF
d_gene: TRBD2; abundance: .; len: 15; v_gene: TRBV7-3; j_gene: TRBJ2-1; CDR3nt: TGTGCCAGCAGCTGGACTAGCGCGAACTACAATGAGCAGTTCTTC; CDR3aa: CASSWTSANYNEQFF
d_gene: .; abundance: .; len: 14; v_gene: TRBV7-8; j_gene: TRBJ2-1; CDR3nt: TGTGCCAGCAGCCCGCCGGGTGTCTACAATGAGCAGTTCTTC; CDR3aa: CASSPPGVYNEQFF
d_gene: TRBD1; abundance: .; len: 15; v_gene: TRBV2; j_gene: TRBJ1-5; CDR3nt: TGTGCCAGCACTGGGTCACAGGGGAGCAATCAGCCCCAGCATTTT; CDR3aa: CASTGSQGSNQPQHF
d_gene: .; abundance: .; len: 19; v_gene: TRBV9; j_gene: TRBJ2-3; CDR3nt: TGTGCCAGCAGCGTAGACCCCTACGCCAACGTTAATCCCCCGGATACGCAGTATTTT; CDR3aa: CASSVDPYANVNPPDTQYF
d_gene: .; abundance: .; len: 16; v_gene: TRBV28; j_gene: TRBJ1-3; CDR3nt: TGTGCCAGCCCACCCTCAGGGGACGACTCTGGAAACACCATATATTTT; CDR3aa: CASPPSGDDSGNTIYF
d_gene: .; abundance: once; len: 14; v_gene: TRBV5-1; j_gene: TRBJ2-5; CDR3nt: TGCGCCAGCAGCTTCCGACAGGTTGGGGAGACCCAGTACTTC; CDR3aa: CASSFRQVGETQYF
d_gene: .; abundance: .; len: 15; v_gene: TRBV19; j_gene: TRBJ1-2; CDR3nt: TGTGCCAGTAGCTTTCTCGGTGACGAGAACTATGGCTACACCTTC; CDR3aa: CASSFLGDENYGYTF
d_gene: .; abundance: .; len: 13; v_gene: TRBV30; j_gene: TRBJ1-5; CDR3nt: TGTGCCTGGAGTGTAAGTAGCAATCAGCCCCAGCATTTT; CDR3aa: CAWSVSSNQPQHF
d_gene: .; abundance: few; len: 13; v_gene: TRBV27; j_gene: TRBJ1-5; CDR3nt: TGTGCCAGCAGTTCTCAGGGTCGTCAGCCCCAGCATTTT; CDR3aa: CASSSQGRQPQHF
d_gene: TRBD2; abundance: .; len: 16; v_gene: TRBV7-2; j_gene: TRBJ2-2; CDR3nt: TGTGCCAGCAGCACCGGACTAGCGGGATTTACCGGGGAGCTGTTTTTT; CDR3aa: CASSTGLAGFTGELFF
d_gene: .; abundance: .; len: 14; v_gene: TRBV10-3; j_gene: TRBJ1-3; CDR3nt: TGTGCCATCAGGAAACAGCTCACGGGAAACACCATATATTTT; CDR3aa: CAIRKQLTGNTIYF
d_gene: .; abundance: .; len: 15; v_gene: TRBV11-1; j_gene: TRBJ1-1; CDR3nt: TGTGCCAGCAGCTTAGGGGCGGGAAAGAACACTGAAGCTTTCTTT; CDR3aa: CASSLGAGKNTEAFF
d_gene: .; abundance: .; len: 15; v_gene: TRBV6-6; j_gene: TRBJ1-2; CDR3nt: TGTGCCAGCAGTTACAATACAGGGCCTCTCTATGGCTACACCTTC; CDR3aa: CASSYNTGPLYGYTF
d_gene: TRBD1; abundance: once; len: 15; v_gene: TRBV19; j_gene: TRBJ2-5; CDR3nt: TGTGCCAGTAGTATGGCGGACAGGGGGAAAGAGACCCAGTACTTC; CDR3aa: CASSMADRGKETQYF
d_gene: TRBD2; abundance: .; len: 18; v_gene: TRBV19; j_gene: TRBJ2-4; CDR3nt: TGTGCCAGTAGTATAGGACTAGCGGACTCTATAGCCAAAAACATTCAGTACTTC; CDR3aa: CASSIGLADSIAKNIQYF
d_gene: TRBD1; abundance: many; len: 14; v_gene: TRBV6-6; j_gene: TRBJ1-3; CDR3nt: TGTGCCAGCAGTCCGGGACAGGGGGGAAACACCATATATTTT; CDR3aa: CASSPGQGGNTIYF
d_gene: TRBD2; abundance: once; len: 17; v_gene: TRBV7-9; j_gene: TRBJ2-7; CDR3nt: TGTGCCAGCAGCTCCGGACTAGCGGGACCATATTCCTACGAGCAGTACTTC; CDR3aa: CASSSGLAGPYSYEQYF
d_gene: .; abundance: .; len: 14; v_gene: TRBV6-6; j_gene: TRBJ2-5; CDR3nt: TGTGCCAGCAGCACCCGGGACCGCGGAGAGACCCAGTACTTC; CDR3aa: CASSTRDRGETQYF
d_gene: TRBD1; abundance: .; len: 16; v_gene: TRBV28; j_gene: TRBJ2-5; CDR3nt: TGTGCCAGCAGTTTATCAGGACAGGGGGTCGGGGAGACCCAGTACTTC; CDR3aa: CASSLSGQGVGETQYF
d_gene: .; abundance: .; len: 15; v_gene: TRBV5-6; j_gene: TRBJ1-5; CDR3nt: TGTGCCAGCAGCTTATCCGGGGCAGGCAATCAGCCCCAGCATTTT; CDR3aa: CASSLSGAGNQPQHF
d_gene: TRBD2; abundance: .; len: 15; v_gene: TRBV28; j_gene: TRBJ2-7; CDR3nt: TGTGCCAGCAGTTTACCGGGACTAGGTATTCACGAGCAGTACTTC; CDR3aa: CASSLPGLGIHEQYF
d_gene: TRBD2; abundance: .; len: 15; v_gene: TRBV5-1; j_gene: TRBJ2-5; CDR3nt: TGCGCCAGCAGCGAGGGACTAGCGGGAGTAGAGACCCAGTACTTC; CDR3aa: CASSEGLAGVETQYF
d_gene: .; abundance: .; len: 16; v_gene: TRBV28; j_gene: TRBJ1-2; CDR3nt: TGTGCCAGCAGTAGCCGGGCCCACCTTGTTAACTATGGCTACACCTTC; CDR3aa: CASSSRAHLVNYGYTF
d_gene: TRBD2; abundance: .; len: 16; v_gene: TRBV5-4; j_gene: TRBJ2-3; CDR3nt: TGTGCCAGCAGCCCCGGTACTAGCGGGAGGGCAGATACGCAGTATTTT; CDR3aa: CASSPGTSGRADTQYF
d_gene: TRBD2; abundance: .; len: 17; v_gene: TRBV14; j_gene: TRBJ2-3; CDR3nt: TGTGCCAGCAGCCAAGGACTAGCGGGGCATGGCACAGATACGCAGTATTTT; CDR3aa: CASSQGLAGHGTDTQYF
d_gene: TRBD1; abundance: once; len: 18; v_gene: TRBV12-5; j_gene: TRBJ2-3; CDR3nt: TGTGCTAGTGGTTTGGTACCCGAAGGGGGCCCGATCACAGATACGCAGTATTTT; CDR3aa: CASGLVPEGGPITDTQYF
d_gene: .; abundance: .; len: 16; v_gene: TRBV11-2; j_gene: TRBJ1-1; CDR3nt: TGTGCCAGCAGCTTAGTCGGGGGGGTTGGAAACACTGAAGCTTTCTTT; CDR3aa: CASSLVGGVGNTEAFF
d_gene: TRBD1; abundance: .; len: 15; v_gene: TRBV19; j_gene: TRBJ2-5; CDR3nt: TGTGCCAGTAGTACCCAGACAGGGTTGGTGGAGACCCAGTACTTC; CDR3aa: CASSTQTGLVETQYF
d_gene: .; abundance: .; len: 16; v_gene: TRBV11-2; j_gene: TRBJ1-3; CDR3nt: TGTGCCAGCAGCCGACGGGGGGGAGGCTCTGGAAACACCATATATTTT; CDR3aa: CASSRRGGGSGNTIYF